This T cell receptor beta chain was sequenced for a study of STAT5B mutations in CD4+ large granular lymphocyte leukemia. Study-level points and caveats: No patients shared main leukemic clonotypes, though around 25% appeared at low frequency elsewhere. The CD4+ versus CD8+ T-LGLL clonality difference may reflect limited sample size.

Sequencing was performed with immunoSEQ multiplex PCR; in TCRdb, only in-frame clones are kept and a portion is missing. The sample includes about 40,000 clones, around 81% of them seen just once. Of note for this clone: The target antigen is unknown.

From germline, CDR1 is SNHLY and CDR2 FYNNEI. The CDR3 runs 13 residues. The trim removed 10 bases at V and 6 bases at J, leaving 10 bases unmatched. This sequence originates from a human donor in good health. This chain connects TRBV2 to TRBJ2-3; 7 bases match TRBD1. The sample comprised CD4+ T cells from blood buffy coats. The CDR3 here is CAISTGRFDTQYF. The CDR3, as DNA: TGTGCCATTTCGACAGGGCGTTTCGATACGCAGTATTTT.